The 13 T cell receptor beta chains below all came from one sample that was sequenced in a study of graft-versus-host responses after intestinal transplantation. Only in-frame clones appear in the TCRdb table, and some are missing; sequencing was by immunoSEQ multiplex PCR. The sample yields around 19,000 clones, over 35% seen once. The sequences come from alloreactive CD4+ T cells from a mixed lymphocyte reaction culture, collected before intestinal transplant. Described subset: CFSE-low proliferating T cells sorted from approximately 6-day pre-transplant mixed lymphocyte reaction (GvH or HvG direction). These receptors originate from a human patient who received an intestinal transplant.

In its sample, this clone was seen a few times. V gene TRBV19 combines with J gene TRBJ2-4; maybe TRBD2 (5 bases). The ends were cut back, 7 bases at V and 14 bases at J, with 12 bases in the middle. CDR3 length equals 10 residues. CDR1 is LNHDA and CDR2 is SQIVND in the germline V gene (reference sequence). CDR3 loop: CASTPLEEYF. DNA of the CDR3: TGTGCCAGTACCCCACTAGAAGAGTACTTC.

This clone has only a few counts. CDR3 loop: CASSLDSNYNEQFF. The CDR3 DNA is TGCGCCAGCAGCTTGGACTCCAACTACAATGAGCAGTTCTTC. The V call is TRBV5-1, the J call TRBJ2-1; no clear D. The germline CDR1 and CDR2 sequences are SGHRS and YFSETQ. Trimming cost V 0 bases and J 3 bases, with 7 bases left between them. There are 14 residues in the CDR3.

V usage is TRBV19 and J usage is TRBJ1-5; D possibly corresponds to TRBD1 (6 bases). V shed 7 bases and J shed 0 bases, with 22 bases lying between them. Per germline, CDR1 LNHDA and CDR2 SQIVND (reference sequence). The CDR3 sequence is 18 residues long. In nucleotides, the CDR3 is TGTGCCAGTAAGGGTGTAAGGGGCGGACAGTATAGCAATCAGCCCCAGCATTTT. Amino acid sequence: CASKGVRGGQYSNQPQHF.

The V and J genes are TRBV18 and TRBJ1-6, with D hard to call. V dropped 4 bases and J dropped 0 bases, with 10 bases sitting between them. The germline V gene has CDR1 KGHSH and CDR2 LQKENI. This CDR3 is built from 16 residues. This CDR3 is CASSLGRGSYNSPLHF. For the CDR3, the DNA is TGTGCCAGCTCACTGGGCCGGGGCTCCTATAATTCACCCCTCCACTTT. The full variable domain, its missing parts supplied by reference TRBV18 and TRBJ1-6, is NAGVMQNPRHLVRRRGQEARLRCSPMKGHSHVYWYRQLPEEGLKFMVYLQKENIIDESGMPKERFSAEFPKEGPSILRIQQVVRGDSAAYFCASSLGRGSYNSPLHFGNGTRLTVT.

This clone was recorded a few times. V usage is TRBV5-4 and J usage is TRBJ1-6; D may be TRBD1 (6 bases). CDR3 size: 16 residues. The V gene lost 5 bases and the J gene lost 4 bases, with 16 bases spanning the gap. Germline V gene lookup returns CDR1 SGHNT and CDR2 YYREEE (reference sequence). In DNA, the CDR3 is TGTGCCAGCAGGTACAGGGTTTTCCGTTATAATTCACCCCTCCACTTT. It encodes CASRYRVFRYNSPLHF.

This clone was counted a few times. The chain links TRBV29-1 to TRBJ1-2, with D perhaps matching TRBD1 (6 bases). Germline CDR1 is SQVTM and CDR2 is ANQGSEA. V gave up 0 bases and J gave up 10 bases, with 12 bases separating them. There are 12 residues in the CDR3. Here the CDR3 reads CSVEDWSGAYTF. The CDR3 DNA follows: TGCAGCGTTGAAGATTGGTCAGGGGCCTACACCTTC.

This clone was seen only a few times. V is TRBV19 and J is TRBJ2-5, with 12 bases identical to TRBD2. J gave up 2 bases and V 5 bases, and 9 bases lay outside the gene matches. The CDR3 has 17 amino acids. Germline CDR1 LNHDA, CDR2 SQIVND (reference sequence). The CDR3 region has the DNA TGTGCCAGTAGTCTCACAACCGGACTAGCGGGGCAAGAGACCCAGTACTTC. Protein sequence: CASSLTTGLAGQETQYF.

This rearrangement joins TRBV6-1 to TRBJ2-1; 9 positions agree with TRBD1. Trimming removed 6 bases from V and 8 bases from J; junction bases left unmatched: 5. The length of the CDR3 is 13 residues. Germline values: CDR1 MNHNS, CDR2 SASEGT. The DNA of the CDR3 is TGTGCCAGCAGGGACAGGGGTAGGGATGAGCAGTTCTTC. Translation gives CASRDRGRDEQFF.

The chain is built from TRBV25-1 and TRBJ1-1; 10 bases align to TRBD1. The germline CDR1 and CDR2 sequences are MGHDK and SYGVNS. V was clipped by 2 bases and J by 3 bases; unmatched bases: 6. The CDR3 has 16 amino acids. In nucleotides, the CDR3 is TGTGCCAGCAGTGAAAGAGGACAGGGGGTATACACTGAAGCTTTCTTT. Translating it yields CASSERGQGVYTEAFF.

The rearrangement links TRBV9 to TRBJ2-1, with a tentative D call TRBD1 (6 bases). The CDR3 consists of 15 residues. V was trimmed by 1 base and J by 4 bases, leaving 12 bases between them. Germline CDR1 is SGDLS and CDR2 is YYNGEE. CDR3 residues: CASSVSGGEYNEQFF. CDR3 DNA sequence: TGTGCCAGCAGCGTAAGTGGGGGCGAATACAATGAGCAGTTCTTC.

V usage is TRBV2 and J usage is TRBJ2-2; perhaps TRBD2 as D (6 bases). Trimming cost V 4 bases and J 5 bases, with 11 bases left between them. The CDR3 has 14 amino acids. Per the germline V gene, CDR1 is SNHLY and CDR2 is FYNNEI. CDR3 amino acids: CASSVLSGTGELFF. In DNA, the CDR3 is TGTGCCAGCAGTGTCCTTAGCGGTACCGGGGAGCTGTTTTTT.

The chain recombines TRBV2 with TRBJ1-2, with D unresolved. Between the trimmed V and J ends, which lost 5 bases and 4 bases, there was a span of 11 bases. CDR1 is SNHLY and CDR2 is FYNNEI in the germline V gene. The CDR3 runs 13 residues. The CDR3 region is CASSQGGAYGYTF. DNA for the CDR3: TGTGCCAGCAGTCAAGGAGGAGCCTATGGCTACACCTTC.

The chain joins TRBV10-3 to TRBJ1-1, with D maybe TRBD1 (6 bases). Deletions cut 3 bases from V and 1 base from J, with 12 bases between. Germline V gives CDR1 ENHRY, CDR2 SYGVKD. CDR3 length equals 15 residues. CDR3 sequence: CAISEQRTENTEAFF. CDR3 DNA sequence: TGTGCCATCAGTGAACAGCGGACAGAGAACACTGAAGCTTTCTTT.